This T cell receptor (beta chain) comes out of a study of T cells in Graves' hyperthyroidism and ophthalmopathy. Per germline, CDR1 ENHRY and CDR2 SYGVKD. The V segment lost 5 bases and the J segment 3 bases; nucleotides outside the gene matches: 3. The CDR3 consists of 14 residues. This clonotype has ten or more counts. Its antigen remains unidentified. Findings of the study overall: The model predicted ophthalmopathy a median roughly six months before onset. The blood repertoire included most of the expanded thyroid clonotypes above 0.001.

Amplified TCR beta CDR3 regions derived from RNA transcripts. TCR CDR3 underwent first-round RT-PCR with the HTBI primer set. TCRdb used MiXCR to reprocess the multiplex PCR reads, holding one entry per CDR3 protein. The sample shows 480,000 or so distinct CDR3 sequences, approximately 49% of them seen only once. V and J are TRBV10-3 and TRBJ2-2, with 7 nucleotides matching TRBD2. The TCR was taken from an adult woman with Graves' disease, either hyperthyroidism or ophthalmopathy (not recorded which). The source material was peripheral blood or thyroid tissue (not recorded which). The CDR3 sequence is CAISSLADTGELFF. CDR3 DNA sequence: TGTGCCATCAGTTCCCTAGCGGACACCGGGGAGCTGTTTTTT.